The present T cell receptor (beta chain) was sequenced within a study of blood T cell repertoires in COVID-19. Study-level background: The cDNA or gDNA used as material had been derived from T cells, B-cell-depleted T cells, or PBMCs.

Per the authors' pipeline: Quantification of nucleated cells was approximated via reference gene primer amplification. Method: immunoSEQ multiplex PCR; TCRdb's copy keeps in-frame clones and lacks some. That table furnishes V, J and clone size, whereas the DNA furnished D and trimming. The sample contains under 200,000 clones, about 90% of which appear only once. The CDR3 loop spans 14 amino acids. The V and J ends lost 5 bases and 8 bases respectively, with 16 bases between them. Per germline, CDR1 ENHRY and CDR2 SYGVKD. The gene calls are TRBV10-3 and TRBJ2-1; possibly TRBD1 for D (5 bases). The clonotype comes from a man aged 40-49 years with active or convalescent COVID-19. The sequenced sample was peripheral blood. CDR3 nucleotides: TGTGCCATCAGTATCCTTCAAAGGGGTGATGAGCAGTTCTTC. As protein: CAISILQRGDEQFF.